The rows below give T cell receptor beta chains drawn from one sample of a study of lymphopenia after photon versus proton radiotherapy. TCRdb keeps only in-frame clones here, not all; method: immunoSEQ multiplex PCR. The table records over 50,000 clones, around 87% of them present only once. Sequencing was performed on peripheral blood, taken from a patient treated with photon-based radiotherapy. These receptor sequences come from a man aged 35 to 55 with gastric cancer. Both conserved end residues are part of each CDR3. The D gene is left open where the match is weak. Clone size is stated in some rows and not others, as once, few, many or a class when expanded.

clone_size	v_call	j_call	d_call	cdr3_nt	cdr3_aa
NA	TRBV25-1	TRBJ2-5	NA	TGTGCCAGCAGTGATATGGGGGTGGAGGAGACCCAGTACTTC	CASSDMGVEETQYF
NA	TRBV28	TRBJ1-5	NA	TGTGCCAGCAGTTTTAACGGACAGCCCCAGCATTTT	CASSFNGQPQHF
once	TRBV23-1	TRBJ1-2	NA	TGCGCCAGCAGTCAATGGGGGGGACAAACCAACTATGGCTACACCTTC	CASSQWGGQTNYGYTF
NA	TRBV7-9	TRBJ1-1	TRBD1	TGTGCCAGCAGCGAACGACAGGGGGCCTACACTGAAGCTTTCTTT	CASSERQGAYTEAFF
NA	TRBV6-5	TRBJ1-5	NA	TGTGCCAGCAGCTACCTTAACAGGGCAAACAATCAGCCCCAGCATTTT	CASSYLNRANNQPQHF
NA	TRBV30	TRBJ1-6	NA	TGTGCCTGGGGAGGACGGGCGCGGGGGAATAATTCACCCCTCCACTTT	CAWGGRARGNNSPLHF
NA	TRBV5-1	TRBJ1-6	NA	TGCGCCAGCAGCTTGGGAAGACAGGATTCACCCCTCCACTTT	CASSLGRQDSPLHF
NA	TRBV5-1	TRBJ1-4	TRBD1	TGCGCCAGCAGCCGCACAGGGGTTACTAATGAAAAACTGTTTTTT	CASSRTGVTNEKLFF
NA	TRBV18	TRBJ1-3	NA	TGTGCCAGCTCCGGGGGAGCCGGAAACACCATATATTTT	CASSGGAGNTIYF
NA	TRBV4-3	TRBJ1-1	NA	TGCGCCAGCAGCCAAGATCGGGGAATGAACACTGAAGCTTTCTTT	CASSQDRGMNTEAFF
NA	TRBV6-1	TRBJ2-1	NA	TGTGCCAGCAGGACTGGGGGCTCCTACAATGAGCAGTTCTTC	CASRTGGSYNEQFF
NA	TRBV7-9	TRBJ1-4	NA	TGTGCCAGCAGCTTAGCTGAGGGGAGGCTGCTGTTTTTT	CASSLAEGRLLFF
NA	TRBV5-8	TRBJ1-2	NA	TGTGCCAGCAGCTTGCCAACCCACTATGGCTACACCTTC	CASSLPTHYGYTF
once	TRBV2	TRBJ1-4	TRBD1	TGTGCCAGCCGCGAACCGGGACAGGGCGAAAAACTGTTTTTT	CASREPGQGEKLFF
NA	TRBV6-5	TRBJ1-1	NA	TGTGCCAGCAGTTACTCGGAAAGGGATGGGAACACTGAAGCTTTCTTT	CASSYSERDGNTEAFF
NA	TRBV6-1	TRBJ1-1	NA	TGTGCCAGCTTGGCTCAACGTGGGACTGAAGCTTTCTTT	CASLAQRGTEAFF
NA	TRBV7-9	TRBJ1-3	TRBD1	TGTGCCAGCAGCCGACAGGGCTCTGGAAACACCATATATTTT	CASSRQGSGNTIYF
NA	TRBV9	TRBJ2-5	NA	TGTGCCAGCAGCGTAGTAGGGGCAGTACAAGAGACCCAGTACTTC	CASSVVGAVQETQYF
NA	TRBV5-1	TRBJ1-2	NA	TGCGCCAGCAGCTTTCAGGATAACTATGGCTACACCTTC	CASSFQDNYGYTF
NA	TRBV18	TRBJ2-7	NA	TGTGCCAGCTCAGACAGCGGCTACGAGCAGTACTTC	CASSDSGYEQYF
NA	TRBV4-3	TRBJ2-2	NA	TGCGCCAGCAGCCAACAGGGACGACCGAACACCGGGGAGCTGTTTTTT	CASSQQGRPNTGELFF
NA	TRBV18	TRBJ2-5	NA	TGTGCCAGCTCACCACCGAGTGGCTACCCCGAGACCCAGTACTTC	CASSPPSGYPETQYF
NA	TRBV2	TRBJ1-4	NA	TGTGCCAGCAGCGAAACGACAGGAGGTAGTGAAAAACTGTTTTTT	CASSETTGGSEKLFF
NA	TRBV30	TRBJ1-2	TRBD1	TGTGCCTGGACCACAGGGGGCCCGGGCTACACCTTC	CAWTTGGPGYTF
once	TRBV11-2	TRBJ2-7	TRBD1	TGTGCCAGCAGCCCCCCGAGGGGGCGGGCGGGGCAGTACTTC	CASSPPRGRAGQYF
NA	TRBV29-1	TRBJ2-3	TRBD2	TGCAGCGTTGATGGGCTAGCGGGGGGGATTGCAGATACGCAGTATTTT	CSVDGLAGGIADTQYF
NA	TRBV7-9	TRBJ2-7	TRBD1	TGTGCCAGCAGCCGCCCAGGGGGCGCAGGGAGGTCCTACGAGCAGTACTTC	CASSRPGGAGRSYEQYF
once	TRBV29-1	TRBJ2-4	NA	TGCAGCGTTGGGTCTCCGGTAGCCAAAAACATTCAGTACTTC	CSVGSPVAKNIQYF
few	TRBV18	TRBJ1-4	NA	TGTGCCAGCTCACCAGTGGTGGGGGCAACTAATGAAAAACTGTTTTTT	CASSPVVGATNEKLFF
NA	TRBV7-2	TRBJ2-7	TRBD2	TGTGCCAGCAGCTTAAATAGCGGGGGCCTCTCCTACGAGCAGTACTTC	CASSLNSGGLSYEQYF
NA	TRBV6-1	TRBJ2-7	NA	TGTGCCAGCAGTGAAGCGGGACGGGAGCAGTACTTC	CASSEAGREQYF
NA	TRBV6-5	TRBJ2-5	TRBD1	TGTGCCAGCAGACGACCGACAGGGGCCCAAGAGACCCAGTACTTC	CASRRPTGAQETQYF
NA	TRBV28	TRBJ2-1	NA	TGTGCCAGCAGTTCCCGGGACAAAGCCGATGAGCAGTTCTTC	CASSSRDKADEQFF
NA	TRBV2	TRBJ1-5	NA	TGTGCCAGCAGTGCGGACAGTAGCAATCAGCCCCAGCATTTT	CASSADSSNQPQHF
once	TRBV30	TRBJ2-7	NA	TGTGCCTCCGACGGTCCCTCGGGGCCCTACGAGCAGTACTTC	CASDGPSGPYEQYF
NA	TRBV6-1	TRBJ1-1	NA	TGTGCCAGCAGTGCAATGGACAGTAACACTGAAGCTTTCTTT	CASSAMDSNTEAFF
once	TRBV11-3	TRBJ2-3	TRBD1	TGTGCCAGCAGCCACAGGGGTAGCACAGATACGCAGTATTTT	CASSHRGSTDTQYF
NA	TRBV9	TRBJ2-5	TRBD1	TGTGCCAGCAGCGCCGGGACAGGGGGCCAAGAGACCCAGTACTTC	CASSAGTGGQETQYF
NA	TRBV21-1	TRBJ1-5	NA	TGTGCCAGCATCCTATCCCGCGGGCAGCCCCAGCATTTT	CASILSRGQPQHF
NA	TRBV9	TRBJ1-1	NA	TGTGCCAGCAGCCCACGCCCGGACACGAACACTGAAGCTTTCTTT	CASSPRPDTNTEAFF
NA	TRBV23-1	TRBJ1-5	TRBD1	TGCGCCAGCAGTCAATCGTACAGGGGTAATCCTCAGCCCCAGCATTTT	CASSQSYRGNPQPQHF